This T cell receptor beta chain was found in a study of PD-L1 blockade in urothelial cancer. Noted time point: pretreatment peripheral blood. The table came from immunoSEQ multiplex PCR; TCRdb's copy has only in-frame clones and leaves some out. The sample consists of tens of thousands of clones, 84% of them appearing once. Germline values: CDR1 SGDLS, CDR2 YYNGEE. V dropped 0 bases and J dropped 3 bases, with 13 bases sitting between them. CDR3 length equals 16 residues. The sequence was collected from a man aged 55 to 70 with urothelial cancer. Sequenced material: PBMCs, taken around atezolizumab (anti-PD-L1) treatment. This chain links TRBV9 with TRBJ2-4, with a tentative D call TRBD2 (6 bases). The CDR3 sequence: CASSVGEWGDKNIQYF. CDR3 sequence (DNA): TGTGCCAGCAGCGTAGGGGAGTGGGGGGACAAAAACATTCAGTACTTC.